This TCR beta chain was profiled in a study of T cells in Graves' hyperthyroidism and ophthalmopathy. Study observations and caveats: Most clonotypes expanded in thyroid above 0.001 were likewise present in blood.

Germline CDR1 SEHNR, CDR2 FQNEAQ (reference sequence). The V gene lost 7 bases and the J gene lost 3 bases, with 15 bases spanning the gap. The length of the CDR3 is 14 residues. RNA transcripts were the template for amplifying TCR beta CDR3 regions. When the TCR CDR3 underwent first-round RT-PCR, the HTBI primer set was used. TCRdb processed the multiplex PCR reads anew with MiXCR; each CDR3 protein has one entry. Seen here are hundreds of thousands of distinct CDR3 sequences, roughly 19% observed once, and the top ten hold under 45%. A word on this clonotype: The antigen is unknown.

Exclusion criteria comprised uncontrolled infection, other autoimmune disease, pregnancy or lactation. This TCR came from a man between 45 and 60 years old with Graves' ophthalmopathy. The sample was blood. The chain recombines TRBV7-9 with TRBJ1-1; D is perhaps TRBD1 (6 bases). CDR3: CASKKGGLDTEAFF. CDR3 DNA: TGTGCCAGCAAAAAGGGGGGGTTGGACACTGAAGCTTTCTTT. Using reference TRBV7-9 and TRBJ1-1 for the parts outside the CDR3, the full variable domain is DTGVSQNPRHKITKRGQNVTFRCDPISEHNRLYWYRQTLGQGPEFLTYFQNEAQLEKSRLLSDRFSAERPKGSFSTLEIQRTEQGDSAMYLCASKKGGLDTEAFFGQGTRLTVV.